What follows describes a single T cell receptor beta chain. Its target is unknown. The sample comes from a study of T cell responses to AZD1222 COVID-19 vaccine. Looked up from germline, CDR1 is SGHDN and CDR2 is FVKESK. With 3 bases removed from V and 4 bases from J, the gap between germline ends came to 10 bases. The length of the CDR3 is 14 residues. Sequencing used immunoSEQ multiplex PCR; TCRdb keeps in-frame clones, though not all of them. Of 150,000 or so clones listed, more than 90% were seen once; the top ten hold roughly 5%. Study-wide points: There were mostly white British donors and more females than males, and clonal diversity was possibly underestimated. Rises in breadth and depth of Spike-specific TCRs came after two AZD1222 doses. Scientists sampled the repertoires only once the peak T cell response had passed. At 160-218 and 743-854, vaccine-associated CD4 TCRs were dominant, and they spanned spike.

The specimen was peripheral blood, collected on day 0 of AZD1222 vaccination. This TCR came from an adult in good health. The chain is built from TRBV14 and TRBJ2-1, with D perhaps TRBD2 (5 bases). CDR3 sequence: CASSQREGYNEQFF. The CDR3 DNA reads as TGTGCCAGCAGCCAGCGAGAGGGATACAATGAGCAGTTCTTC. The full variable domain, completed using reference TRBV14 and TRBJ2-1, is EAGVTQFPSHSVIEKGQTVTLRCDPISGHDNLYWYRRVMGKEIKFLLHFVKESKQDESGMPNNRFLAERTGGTYSTLKVQPAELEDSGVYFCASSQREGYNEQFFGPGTRLTVL.